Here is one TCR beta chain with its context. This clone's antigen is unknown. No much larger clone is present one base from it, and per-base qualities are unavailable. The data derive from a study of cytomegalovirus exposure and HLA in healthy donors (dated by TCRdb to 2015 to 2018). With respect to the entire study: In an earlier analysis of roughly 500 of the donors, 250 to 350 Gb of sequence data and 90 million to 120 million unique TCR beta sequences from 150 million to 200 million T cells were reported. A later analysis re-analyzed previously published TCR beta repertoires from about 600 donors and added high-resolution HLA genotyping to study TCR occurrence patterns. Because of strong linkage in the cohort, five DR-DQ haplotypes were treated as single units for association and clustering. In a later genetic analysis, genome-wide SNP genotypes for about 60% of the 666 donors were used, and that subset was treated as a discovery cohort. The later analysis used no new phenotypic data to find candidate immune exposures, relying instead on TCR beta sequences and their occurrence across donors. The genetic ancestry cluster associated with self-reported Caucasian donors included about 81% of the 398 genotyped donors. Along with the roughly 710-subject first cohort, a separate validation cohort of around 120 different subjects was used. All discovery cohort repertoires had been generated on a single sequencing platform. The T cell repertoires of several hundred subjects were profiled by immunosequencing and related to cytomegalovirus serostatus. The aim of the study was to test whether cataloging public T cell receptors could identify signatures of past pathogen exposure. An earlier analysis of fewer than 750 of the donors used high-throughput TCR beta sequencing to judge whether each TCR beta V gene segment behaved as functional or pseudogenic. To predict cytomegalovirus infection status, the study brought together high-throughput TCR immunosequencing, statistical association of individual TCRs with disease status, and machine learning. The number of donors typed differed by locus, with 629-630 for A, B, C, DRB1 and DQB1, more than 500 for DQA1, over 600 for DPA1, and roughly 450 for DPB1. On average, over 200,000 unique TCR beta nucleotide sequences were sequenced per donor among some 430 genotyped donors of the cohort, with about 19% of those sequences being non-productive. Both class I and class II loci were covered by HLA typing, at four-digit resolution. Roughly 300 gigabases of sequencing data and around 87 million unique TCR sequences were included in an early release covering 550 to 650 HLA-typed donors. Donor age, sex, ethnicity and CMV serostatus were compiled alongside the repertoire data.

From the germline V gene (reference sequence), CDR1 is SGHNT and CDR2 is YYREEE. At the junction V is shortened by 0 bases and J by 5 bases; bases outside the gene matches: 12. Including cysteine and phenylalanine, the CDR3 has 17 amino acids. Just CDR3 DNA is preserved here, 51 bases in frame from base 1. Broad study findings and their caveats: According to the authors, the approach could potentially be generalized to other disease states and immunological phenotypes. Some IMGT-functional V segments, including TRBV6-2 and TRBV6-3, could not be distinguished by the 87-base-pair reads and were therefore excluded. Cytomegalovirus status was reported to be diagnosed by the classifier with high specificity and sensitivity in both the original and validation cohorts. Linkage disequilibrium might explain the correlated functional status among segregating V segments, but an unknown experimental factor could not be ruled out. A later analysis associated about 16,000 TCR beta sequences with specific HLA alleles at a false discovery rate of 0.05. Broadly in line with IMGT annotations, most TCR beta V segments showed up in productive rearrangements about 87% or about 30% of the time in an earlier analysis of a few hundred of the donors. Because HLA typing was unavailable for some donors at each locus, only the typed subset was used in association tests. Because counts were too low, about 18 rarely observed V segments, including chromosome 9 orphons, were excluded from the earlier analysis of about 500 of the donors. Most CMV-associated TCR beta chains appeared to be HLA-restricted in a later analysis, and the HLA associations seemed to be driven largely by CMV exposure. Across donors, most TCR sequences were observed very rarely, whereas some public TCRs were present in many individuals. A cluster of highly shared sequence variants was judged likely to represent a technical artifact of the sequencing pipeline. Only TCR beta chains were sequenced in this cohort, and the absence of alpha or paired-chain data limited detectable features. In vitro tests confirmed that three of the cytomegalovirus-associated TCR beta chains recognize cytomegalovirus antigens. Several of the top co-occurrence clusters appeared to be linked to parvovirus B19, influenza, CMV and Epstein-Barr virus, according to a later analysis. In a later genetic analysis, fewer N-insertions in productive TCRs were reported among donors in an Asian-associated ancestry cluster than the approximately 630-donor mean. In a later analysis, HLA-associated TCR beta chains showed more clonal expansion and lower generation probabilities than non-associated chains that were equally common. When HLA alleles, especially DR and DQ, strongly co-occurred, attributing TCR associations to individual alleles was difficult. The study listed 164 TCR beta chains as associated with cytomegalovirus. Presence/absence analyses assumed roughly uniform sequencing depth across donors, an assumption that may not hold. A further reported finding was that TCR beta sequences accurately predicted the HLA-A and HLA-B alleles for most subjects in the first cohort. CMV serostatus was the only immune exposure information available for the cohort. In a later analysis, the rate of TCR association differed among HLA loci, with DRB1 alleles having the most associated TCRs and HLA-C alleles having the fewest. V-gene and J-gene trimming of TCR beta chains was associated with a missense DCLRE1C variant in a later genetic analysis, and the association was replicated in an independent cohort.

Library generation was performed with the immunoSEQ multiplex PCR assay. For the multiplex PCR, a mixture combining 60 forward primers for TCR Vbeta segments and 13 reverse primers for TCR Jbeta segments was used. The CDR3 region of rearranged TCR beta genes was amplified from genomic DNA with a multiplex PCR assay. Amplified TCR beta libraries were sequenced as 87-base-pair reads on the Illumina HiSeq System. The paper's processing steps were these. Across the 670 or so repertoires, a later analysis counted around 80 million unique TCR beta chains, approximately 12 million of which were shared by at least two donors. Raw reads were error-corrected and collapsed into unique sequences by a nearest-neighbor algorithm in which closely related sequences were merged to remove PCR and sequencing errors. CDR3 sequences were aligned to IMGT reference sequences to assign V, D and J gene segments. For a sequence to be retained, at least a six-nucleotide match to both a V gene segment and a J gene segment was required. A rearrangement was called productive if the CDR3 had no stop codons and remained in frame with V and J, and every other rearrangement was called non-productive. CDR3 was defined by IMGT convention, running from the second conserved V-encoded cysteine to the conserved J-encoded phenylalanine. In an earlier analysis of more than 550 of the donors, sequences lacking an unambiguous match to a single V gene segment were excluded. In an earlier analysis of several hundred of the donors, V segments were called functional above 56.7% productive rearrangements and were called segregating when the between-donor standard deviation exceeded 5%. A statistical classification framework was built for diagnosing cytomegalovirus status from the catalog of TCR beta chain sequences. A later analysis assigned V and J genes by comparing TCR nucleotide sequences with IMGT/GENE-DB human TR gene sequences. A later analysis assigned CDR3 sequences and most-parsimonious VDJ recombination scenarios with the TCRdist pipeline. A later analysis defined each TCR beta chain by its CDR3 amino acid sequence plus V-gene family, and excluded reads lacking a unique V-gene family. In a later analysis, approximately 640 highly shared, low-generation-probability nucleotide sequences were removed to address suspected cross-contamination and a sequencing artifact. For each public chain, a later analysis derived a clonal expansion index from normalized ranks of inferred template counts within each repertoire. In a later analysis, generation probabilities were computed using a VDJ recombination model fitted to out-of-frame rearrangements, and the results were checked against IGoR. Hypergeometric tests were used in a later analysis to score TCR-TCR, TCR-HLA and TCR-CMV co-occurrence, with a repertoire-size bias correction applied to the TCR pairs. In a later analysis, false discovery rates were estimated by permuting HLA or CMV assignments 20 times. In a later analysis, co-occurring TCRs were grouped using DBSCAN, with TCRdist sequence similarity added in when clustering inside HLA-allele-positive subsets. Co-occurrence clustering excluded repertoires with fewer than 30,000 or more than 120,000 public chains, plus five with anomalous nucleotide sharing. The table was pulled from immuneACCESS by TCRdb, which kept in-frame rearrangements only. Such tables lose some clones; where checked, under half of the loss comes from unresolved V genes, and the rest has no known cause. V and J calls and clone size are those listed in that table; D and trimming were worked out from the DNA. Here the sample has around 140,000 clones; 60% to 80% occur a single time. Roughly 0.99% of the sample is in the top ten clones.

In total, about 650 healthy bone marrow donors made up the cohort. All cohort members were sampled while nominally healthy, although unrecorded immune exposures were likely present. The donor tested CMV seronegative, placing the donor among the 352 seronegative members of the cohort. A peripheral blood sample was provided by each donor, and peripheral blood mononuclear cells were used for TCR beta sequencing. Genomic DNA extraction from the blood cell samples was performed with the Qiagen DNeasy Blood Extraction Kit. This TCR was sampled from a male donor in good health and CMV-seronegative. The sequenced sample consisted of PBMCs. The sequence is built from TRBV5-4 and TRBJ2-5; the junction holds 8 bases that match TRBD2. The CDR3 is CASSLARSGGVGETQYF. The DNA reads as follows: TGTGCCAGCAGCTTGGCGAGGAGCGGGGGAGTGGGGGAGACCCAGTACTTC.